Listed below are T cell receptor beta chains from one sample, sequenced in a study of blood T cell repertoires in COVID-19. Sequenced by immunoSEQ multiplex PCR; TCRdb stores in-frame clones only, minus some. The repertoire holds 200,000 to 250,000 clones, with roughly 84% as singletons. Sample: peripheral blood. Receptors originate from an elderly woman with acute or convalescent COVID-19. CDR3s include the opening cysteine and the closing phenylalanine or tryptophan. Fields, in order: V gene, J gene, CDR3 protein.

v_gene: TRBV23-1; j_gene: TRBJ1-1; CDR3aa: CASPSKAQGETFF
v_gene: TRBV6-5; j_gene: TRBJ1-2; CDR3aa: CASSLNSGQGRGYTF
v_gene: TRBV6-5; j_gene: TRBJ2-7; CDR3aa: CASRDSSSYEQYF
v_gene: TRBV18; j_gene: TRBJ1-6; CDR3aa: CASSVQGNNSPLHF
v_gene: TRBV6-6; j_gene: TRBJ1-2; CDR3aa: CASTITVNYGYTF
v_gene: TRBV29-1; j_gene: TRBJ2-5; CDR3aa: CSVGGRGWETQYF
v_gene: TRBV4-1; j_gene: TRBJ1-2; CDR3aa: CASSQEQGYGYTF
v_gene: TRBV12-3/TRBV12-4; j_gene: TRBJ1-2; CDR3aa: CASSLWDNGGYTF
v_gene: TRBV2; j_gene: TRBJ1-3; CDR3aa: CASSPGEGNTIYF
v_gene: TRBV5-1; j_gene: TRBJ1-4; CDR3aa: CASREATEEKLFF
v_gene: TRBV5-1; j_gene: TRBJ2-3; CDR3aa: CASTQAGGTDTQYF
v_gene: TRBV7-2; j_gene: TRBJ2-2; CDR3aa: CASRLTSGGNTGELFF
v_gene: TRBV5-6; j_gene: TRBJ2-3; CDR3aa: CASSLLGTRMDTQYF
v_gene: TRBV9; j_gene: TRBJ2-1; CDR3aa: CASSVGLAGQYNEQFF
v_gene: TRBV7-2; j_gene: TRBJ1-2; CDR3aa: CASSSPGTGMRGYTF
v_gene: TRBV27; j_gene: TRBJ1-1; CDR3aa: CASSLSANTEAFF
v_gene: TRBV4-2; j_gene: TRBJ2-5; CDR3aa: CASSQGLARETQYF
v_gene: TRBV3-1/TRBV3-2; j_gene: TRBJ1-1; CDR3aa: CASSPLGNTEAFF
v_gene: TRBV5-1; j_gene: TRBJ2-3; CDR3aa: CASSLDTGSDTQYF
v_gene: TRBV19; j_gene: TRBJ2-2; CDR3aa: CASSIKGWTGELFF
v_gene: TRBV19; j_gene: TRBJ2-2; CDR3aa: CASGTGSSTGELFF
v_gene: TRBV7-2; j_gene: TRBJ2-1; CDR3aa: CASSLRGYNEQFF
v_gene: TRBV24-1; j_gene: TRBJ1-1; CDR3aa: CATRGGPGRTFF
v_gene: TRBV20-1; j_gene: TRBJ2-3; CDR3aa: CSASGGLAGRADTQYF
v_gene: TRBV10-3; j_gene: TRBJ2-6; CDR3aa: CAISADRGRAGANVLTF
v_gene: TRBV7-2; j_gene: TRBJ2-7; CDR3aa: CASSLHWSSYEQYF
v_gene: TRBV7-8; j_gene: TRBJ2-3; CDR3aa: CASSRLAGFTDTQYF
v_gene: TRBV7-2; j_gene: TRBJ2-1; CDR3aa: CASSLSQGDEQFF
v_gene: TRBV19; j_gene: TRBJ1-4; CDR3aa: CASSTRDSRNEKLFF
v_gene: TRBV5-6; j_gene: TRBJ1-5; CDR3aa: CASSSRGYSNQPQHF
v_gene: TRBV12-3/TRBV12-4; j_gene: TRBJ1-2; CDR3aa: CASSRSYGYTF
v_gene: TRBV6-6; j_gene: TRBJ2-2; CDR3aa: CASSLLSNTGELFF
v_gene: TRBV10-3; j_gene: TRBJ2-3; CDR3aa: CAISDSGTDTQYF
v_gene: TRBV19; j_gene: TRBJ1-5; CDR3aa: CASSVLSDQPQHF
v_gene: TRBV2; j_gene: TRBJ1-4; CDR3aa: CAGRTGRDEKLFF
v_gene: TRBV28; j_gene: TRBJ1-1; CDR3aa: CASIKGQLNTEAFF
v_gene: TRBV4-1; j_gene: TRBJ1-1; CDR3aa: CASSLITGGTEAFF
v_gene: TRBV11-2; j_gene: TRBJ1-2; CDR3aa: CASSLDHITGVTNYGYTF
v_gene: TRBV7-9; j_gene: TRBJ2-1; CDR3aa: CASSVRVIEQFF
v_gene: TRBV7-8; j_gene: TRBJ2-1; CDR3aa: CASSLGGQGAGKQFF
v_gene: TRBV6-2/TRBV6-3; j_gene: TRBJ1-4; CDR3aa: CASSEEGRREKLFF
v_gene: TRBV18; j_gene: TRBJ2-1; CDR3aa: CASSPTGGSNNEQFF
v_gene: TRBV2; j_gene: TRBJ1-2; CDR3aa: CASDGGYGYTF
v_gene: TRBV6-4; j_gene: TRBJ1-1; CDR3aa: CASRIDRASTEAFF
v_gene: TRBV5-4; j_gene: TRBJ2-2; CDR3aa: CASSPYPGRAGELFF
v_gene: TRBV15; j_gene: TRBJ1-1; CDR3aa: CATSRDSGQRTNTEAFF
v_gene: TRBV30; j_gene: TRBJ1-2; CDR3aa: CAWSVQGAYGYTF
v_gene: TRBV30; j_gene: TRBJ1-4; CDR3aa: CAWSSHGTGGEKLFF
v_gene: TRBV12-3/TRBV12-4; j_gene: TRBJ2-5; CDR3aa: CASSYFGETQYF
v_gene: TRBV20-1; j_gene: TRBJ2-1; CDR3aa: CSGTSHNEQFF
v_gene: TRBV4-1; j_gene: TRBJ1-5; CDR3aa: CASSQETGTQPQHF
v_gene: TRBV7-6; j_gene: TRBJ2-2; CDR3aa: CASSPPLGGNTGELFF
v_gene: TRBV7-2; j_gene: TRBJ2-2; CDR3aa: CASSLELTGELFF
v_gene: TRBV5-1; j_gene: TRBJ2-7; CDR3aa: CASSPGQAEQYF
v_gene: TRBV25-1; j_gene: TRBJ1-2; CDR3aa: CASSDDRTGGLYGYTF
v_gene: TRBV4-3; j_gene: TRBJ1-5; CDR3aa: CASSQGEGRDQPQHF
v_gene: TRBV29-1; j_gene: TRBJ2-5; CDR3aa: CSVDNVEETQYF
v_gene: TRBV4-3; j_gene: TRBJ1-1; CDR3aa: CASSRSQGVPLRTEAFF